This T cell receptor beta chain was captured by sequencing in a study of identical twins. General study points: Compared with models, monozygotic twins showed more out-of-frame TCR alpha sharing.

TCRdb ran MiXCR on the 5' RACE reads and lists one entry per CDR3 protein. Here the sample spans more than 200,000 distinct CDR3 sequences, roughly 13% being singletons. This clonotype was observed at least ten times. Its target is not known. Trimming removed 5 bases at V and 0 bases at J, with 15 bases between. The CDR3 runs 15 residues. Germline CDR1 reads SGHRS; CDR2 reads YFSETQ. The clonotype comes from a young woman in good health. The chain uses TRBV5-1 and TRBJ2-7; D not certain. Sample: memory (CD45RO+) T cells sorted from blood. The CDR3 bases are TGCGCCAGCAGTATTAATCCAAGGGCCTCCTACGAGCAGTACTTC. Its translation is CASSINPRASYEQYF. The variable domain in full, completed from reference TRBV5-1 and TRBJ2-7, reads KAGVTQTPRYLIKTRGQQVTLSCSPISGHRSVSWYQQTPGQGLQFLFEYFSETQRNKGNFPGRFSGRQFSNSRSEMNVSTLELGDSALYLCASSINPRASYEQYFGPGTRLTVT.